The clone carrying this TCR beta chain came up a few times. A read error may produce the germline difference seen at one junction end. Germline lookup yields CDR1 SGHAT and CDR2 FQNNGV. CDR3 size: 16 residues. These data originate in a study of regulatory T cells in long-lasting Graves disease. Relying on iRepertoire HTBI primers and Arm-PCR of CDR3 regions, the team built TCR beta libraries. TCRdb ran MiXCR on the multiplex PCR reads and lists one entry per CDR3 protein. The data contain approximately 470,000 distinct CDR3 sequences, about 17% of them seen just once; the ten biggest clones take up 9% to 15%. Regarding time point: newly diagnosed GD, antithyroid drugs for less than 3 months. With RNA extracted from PBMCs as input, the TCR library was made. These data are also associated with another study on T cells in Graves' hyperthyroidism and ophthalmopathy.

The TCR comes from a middle-aged man with Graves disease. Sequencing used peripheral blood mononuclear cells (PBMCs), obtained at new diagnosis, from a patient treated with antithyroid drugs. The genes are TRBV11-2 and TRBJ2-7; 9 bases line up with TRBD1. The CDR3 nucleotides read TGCGCCAGCAGCCAAGAAAGGACAGGGGCGCTCCAAGAGCAGTACTTC. This encodes CASSQERTGALQEQYF.